This TCR beta chain was profiled in a study of shared clonotypes between healthy human individuals. Terminally differentiated effector memory CD45RA+ cells were left out of the naive CD8 fraction, which was CD45RO-negative and positively selected for CCR7. The protocol was immunoSEQ multiplex PCR, while the TCRdb copy is restricted to in-frame clones and leaves out a portion. This repertoire shows roughly 770,000 clones, 90% to 98% found once; its top ten account for less than 0.25%. V shed 0 bases and J 14 bases; nucleotides not matched to a gene: 7. From germline, CDR1 is SEHNR and CDR2 FQNEAQ (reference sequence). This CDR3 comprises 14 residues.

The sequenced sample consisted of naive CD8+ T cells sorted from blood. The chain has TRBV7-9 and TRBJ2-1; 10 nucleotides match TRBD2. This TCR derives from a man between 25 and 39 years old in good health. The CDR3 DNA reads as TGTGCCAGCAGCTTAGCGCTAGCGGGAGCGCCGAAGTTCTTC. Encoded protein: CASSLALAGAPKFF.